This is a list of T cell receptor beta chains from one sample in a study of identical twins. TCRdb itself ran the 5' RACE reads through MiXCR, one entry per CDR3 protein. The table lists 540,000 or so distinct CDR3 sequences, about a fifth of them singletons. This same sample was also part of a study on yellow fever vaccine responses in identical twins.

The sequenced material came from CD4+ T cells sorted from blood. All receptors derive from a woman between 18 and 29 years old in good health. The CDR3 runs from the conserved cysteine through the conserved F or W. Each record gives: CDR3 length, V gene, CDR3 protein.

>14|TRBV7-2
CASSVDRPNEKLFF
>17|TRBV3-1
CASIGIPGTGDTGELFF
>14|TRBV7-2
CASKQSDLYNEQFF
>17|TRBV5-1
CASSQSPTGRVTDTQYF
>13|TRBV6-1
CASRGRGMGPQHF
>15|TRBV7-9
CASSSETRNNQPQHF
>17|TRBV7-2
CASNQGPTSGTYNEQFF
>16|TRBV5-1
CASSLEGSGGWNEQFF
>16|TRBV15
CATSRDRGLLSYGYTF
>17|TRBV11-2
CASTQYGGTSSTDTQYF
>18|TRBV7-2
CASSLSPSGGDPYNEQFF
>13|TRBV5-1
CASSLAARDEQFF
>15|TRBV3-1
CASSQDTLAPGELFF
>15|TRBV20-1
CSAPAAGKSHETQYF
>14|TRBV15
CATSRDTVTGELFF
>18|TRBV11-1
CASIPLGGLAGTRNEQFF
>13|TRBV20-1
CSAREDMNTEAFF
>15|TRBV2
CASSEESAGFYGYTF
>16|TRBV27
CASRLNGQGVSYEQYF
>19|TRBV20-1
CSARDSSGAGGQHQETQYF
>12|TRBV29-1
CSVELVNNEQFF
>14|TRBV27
CASKNRQANTEAFF
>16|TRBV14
CASSQVRAPNYNEQFF
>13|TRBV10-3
CAISGEGITEAFF
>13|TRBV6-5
CASSYGLAYEQYF
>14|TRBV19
CASMVRRGTDTQYF
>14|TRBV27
CASSLDRYYGEAFF
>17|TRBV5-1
CASSPSGQGGSTDTQYF
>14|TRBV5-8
CASSPQSGSYEQYF